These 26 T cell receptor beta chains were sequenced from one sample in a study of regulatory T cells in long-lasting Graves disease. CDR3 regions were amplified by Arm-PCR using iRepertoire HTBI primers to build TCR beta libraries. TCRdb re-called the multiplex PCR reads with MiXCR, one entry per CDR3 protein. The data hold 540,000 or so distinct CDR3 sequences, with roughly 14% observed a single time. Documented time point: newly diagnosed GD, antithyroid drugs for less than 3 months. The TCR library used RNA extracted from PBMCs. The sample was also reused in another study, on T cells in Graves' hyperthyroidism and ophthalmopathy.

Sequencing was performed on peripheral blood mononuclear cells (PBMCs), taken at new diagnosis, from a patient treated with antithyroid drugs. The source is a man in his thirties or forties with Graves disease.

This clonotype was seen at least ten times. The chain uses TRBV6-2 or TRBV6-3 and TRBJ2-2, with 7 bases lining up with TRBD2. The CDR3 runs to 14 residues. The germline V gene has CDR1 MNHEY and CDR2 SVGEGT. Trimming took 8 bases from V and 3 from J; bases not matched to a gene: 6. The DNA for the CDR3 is TGTGCCAGCCAGTGGCTAGCGGACACCGGGGAGCTGTTTTTT. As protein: CASQWLADTGELFF.

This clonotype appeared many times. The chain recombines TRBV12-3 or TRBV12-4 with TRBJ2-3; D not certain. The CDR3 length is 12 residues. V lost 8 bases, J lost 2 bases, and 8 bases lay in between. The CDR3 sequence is CASAPLTDTQYF. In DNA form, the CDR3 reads TGTGCCAGCGCCCCTCTCACAGATACGCAGTATTTT.

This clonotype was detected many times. DNA of the CDR3: TGCGCCAGCAGCAGAACAGGGACCGGGGAGACCCAGTACTTC. Amino acid sequence: CASSRTGTGETQYF. V usage is TRBV5-1 and J usage is TRBJ2-5; TRBD1 might be the D (6 bases). V was shortened by 4 bases and J by 5 bases, with 15 bases between the two germline ends. Per germline, CDR1 SGHRS and CDR2 YFSETQ. The CDR3 consists of 14 residues.

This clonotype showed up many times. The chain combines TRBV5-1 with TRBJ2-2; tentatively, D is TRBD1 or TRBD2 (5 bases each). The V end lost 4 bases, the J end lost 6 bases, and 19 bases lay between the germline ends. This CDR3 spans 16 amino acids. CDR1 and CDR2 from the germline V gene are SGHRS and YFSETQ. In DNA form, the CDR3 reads TGCGCCAGCAGCCGTGACAGCGACCTGCGGGCCGGGGAGCTGTTTTTT. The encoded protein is CASSRDSDLRAGELFF.

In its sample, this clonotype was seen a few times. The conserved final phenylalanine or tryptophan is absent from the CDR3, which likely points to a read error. The CDR3 nucleotides are TGCAGTGCTAGAGAGGGGTCCGGGTACCAGCCCCAGCATTCT. It codes for CSAREGSGYQPQHS. The V and J genes are TRBV20-1 and TRBJ1-5; D not certain. The CDR3 length is 14 residues. Germline-derived CDR1 and CDR2 are DFQATT and SNEGSKA (reference sequence). Trimming took off 0 bases at V and 7 bases at J, with 13 bases between the two ends.

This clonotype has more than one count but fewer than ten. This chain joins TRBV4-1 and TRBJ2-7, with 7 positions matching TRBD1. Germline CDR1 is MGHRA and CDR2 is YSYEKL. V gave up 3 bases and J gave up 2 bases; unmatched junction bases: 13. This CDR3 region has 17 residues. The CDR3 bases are TGCGCCAGCAGCCAGAATCCCTCCAGGACAGGTACCTACGAGCAGTACTTC. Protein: CASSQNPSRTGTYEQYF.

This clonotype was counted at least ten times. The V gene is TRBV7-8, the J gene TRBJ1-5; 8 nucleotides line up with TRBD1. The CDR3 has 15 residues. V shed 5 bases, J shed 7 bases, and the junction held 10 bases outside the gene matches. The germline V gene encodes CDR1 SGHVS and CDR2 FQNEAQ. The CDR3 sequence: CASSLQTGVRQPQHF. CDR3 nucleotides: TGTGCCAGCAGCCTCCAGACAGGGGTACGCCAGCCCCAGCATTTT.

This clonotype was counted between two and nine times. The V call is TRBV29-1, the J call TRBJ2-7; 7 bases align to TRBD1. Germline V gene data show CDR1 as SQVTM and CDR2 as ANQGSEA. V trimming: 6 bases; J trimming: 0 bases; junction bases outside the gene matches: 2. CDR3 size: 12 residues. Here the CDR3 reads CSVWDSSYEQYF. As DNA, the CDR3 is TGCAGCGTCTGGGACAGCTCCTACGAGCAGTACTTC.

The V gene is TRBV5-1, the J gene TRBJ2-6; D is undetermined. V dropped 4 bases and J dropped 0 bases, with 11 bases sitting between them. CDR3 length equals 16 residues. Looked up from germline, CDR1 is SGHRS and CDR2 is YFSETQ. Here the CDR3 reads CASSTLMNSGANVLTF. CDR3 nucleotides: TGCGCCAGCAGCACCCTGATGAACTCTGGGGCCAACGTCCTGACTTTC.

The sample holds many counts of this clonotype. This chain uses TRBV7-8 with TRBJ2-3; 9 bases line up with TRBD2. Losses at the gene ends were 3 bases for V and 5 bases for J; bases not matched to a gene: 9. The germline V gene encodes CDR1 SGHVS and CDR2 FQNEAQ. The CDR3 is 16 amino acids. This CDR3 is CASSFVRGRGEDTQYF. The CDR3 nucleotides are TGTGCCAGCAGCTTTGTACGCGGGAGGGGTGAAGATACGCAGTATTTT.

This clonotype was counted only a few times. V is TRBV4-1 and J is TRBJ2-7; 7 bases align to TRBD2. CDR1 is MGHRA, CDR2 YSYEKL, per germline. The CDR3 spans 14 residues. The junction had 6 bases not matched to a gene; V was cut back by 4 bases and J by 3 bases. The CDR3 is CASSRVGGIYEQYF. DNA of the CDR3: TGCGCCAGCAGCCGGGTGGGAGGGATCTACGAGCAGTACTTC.

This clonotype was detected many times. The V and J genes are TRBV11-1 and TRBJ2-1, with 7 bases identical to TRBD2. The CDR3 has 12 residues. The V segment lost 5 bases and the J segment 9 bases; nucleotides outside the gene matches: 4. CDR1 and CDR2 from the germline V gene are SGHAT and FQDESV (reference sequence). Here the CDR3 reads CASSARGVEQFF. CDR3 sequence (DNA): TGTGCCAGCAGCGCCCGGGGGGTTGAGCAGTTCTTC.

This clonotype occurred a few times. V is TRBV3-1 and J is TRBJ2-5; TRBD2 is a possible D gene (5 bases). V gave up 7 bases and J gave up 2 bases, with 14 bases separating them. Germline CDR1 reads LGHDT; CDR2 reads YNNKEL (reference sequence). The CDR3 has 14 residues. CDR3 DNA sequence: TGTGCCAGCAACTACCCCGGGGTGCAAGAGACCCAGTACTTC. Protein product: CASNYPGVQETQYF.

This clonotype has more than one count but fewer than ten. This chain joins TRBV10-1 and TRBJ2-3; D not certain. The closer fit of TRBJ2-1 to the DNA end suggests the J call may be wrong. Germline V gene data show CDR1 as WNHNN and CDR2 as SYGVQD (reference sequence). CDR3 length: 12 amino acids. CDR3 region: CASSESGSGQFF. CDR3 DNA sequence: TGCGCCAGCAGTGAGTCAGGGTCAGGGCAGTTCTTC.

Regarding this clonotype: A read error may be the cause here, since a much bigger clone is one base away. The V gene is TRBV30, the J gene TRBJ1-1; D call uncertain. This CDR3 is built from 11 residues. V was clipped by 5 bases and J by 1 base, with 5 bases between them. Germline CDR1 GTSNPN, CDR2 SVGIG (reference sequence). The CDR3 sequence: CAWLKNTEAFF. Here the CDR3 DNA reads TGTGCCTGGCTGAAGAACACTGAAGCTTTCTTT.

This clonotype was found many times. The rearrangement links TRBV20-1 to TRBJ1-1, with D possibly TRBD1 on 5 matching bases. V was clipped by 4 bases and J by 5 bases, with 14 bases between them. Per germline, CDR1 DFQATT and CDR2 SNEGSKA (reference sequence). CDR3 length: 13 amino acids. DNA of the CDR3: TGCAGTGCTATGGCAGGGCAAGGGACTGAAGCTTTCTTT. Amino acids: CSAMAGQGTEAFF.

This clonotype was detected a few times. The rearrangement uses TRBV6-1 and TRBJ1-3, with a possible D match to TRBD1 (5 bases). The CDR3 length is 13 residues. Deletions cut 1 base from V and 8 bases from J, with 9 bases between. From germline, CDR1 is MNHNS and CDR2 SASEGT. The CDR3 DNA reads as TGTGCCAGCAGTGAAGAACGGGGGTACACCATATATTTT. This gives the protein CASSEERGYTIYF.

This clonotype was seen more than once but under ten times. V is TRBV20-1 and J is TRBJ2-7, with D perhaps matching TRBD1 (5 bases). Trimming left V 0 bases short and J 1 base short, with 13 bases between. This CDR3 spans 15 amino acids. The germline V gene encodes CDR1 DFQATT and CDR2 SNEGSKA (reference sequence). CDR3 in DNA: TGCAGTGCTAGAGATCCCAGTTCAGGGTCCTACGAGCAGTACTTC. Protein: CSARDPSSGSYEQYF.

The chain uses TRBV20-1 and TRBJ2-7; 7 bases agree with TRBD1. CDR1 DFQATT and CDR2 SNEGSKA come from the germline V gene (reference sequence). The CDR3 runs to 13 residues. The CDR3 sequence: CSSLRDSVTQQYF. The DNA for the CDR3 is TGCAGCTCACTCCGGGACAGTGTTACGCAGCAGTACTTC.

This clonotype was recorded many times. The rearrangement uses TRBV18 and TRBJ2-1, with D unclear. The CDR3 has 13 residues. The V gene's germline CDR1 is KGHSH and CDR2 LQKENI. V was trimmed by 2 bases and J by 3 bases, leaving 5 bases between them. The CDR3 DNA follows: TGTGCCAGCTCACCAGTCCTCTACAATGAGCAGTTCTTC. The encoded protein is CASSPVLYNEQFF.

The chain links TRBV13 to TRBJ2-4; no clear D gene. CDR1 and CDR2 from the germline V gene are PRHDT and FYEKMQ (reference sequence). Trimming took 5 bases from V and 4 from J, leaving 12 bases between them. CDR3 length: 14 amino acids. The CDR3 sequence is CASSRMTVKNIQYF. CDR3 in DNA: TGTGCCAGCAGCAGAATGACGGTGAAAAACATTCAGTACTTC.

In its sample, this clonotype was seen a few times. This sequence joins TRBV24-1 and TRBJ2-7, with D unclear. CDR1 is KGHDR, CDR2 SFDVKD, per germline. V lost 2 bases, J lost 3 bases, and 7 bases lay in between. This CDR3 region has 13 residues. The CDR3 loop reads CATSDSGLYEQYF. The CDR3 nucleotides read TGTGCCACCAGTGATTCTGGCCTCTACGAGCAGTACTTC.

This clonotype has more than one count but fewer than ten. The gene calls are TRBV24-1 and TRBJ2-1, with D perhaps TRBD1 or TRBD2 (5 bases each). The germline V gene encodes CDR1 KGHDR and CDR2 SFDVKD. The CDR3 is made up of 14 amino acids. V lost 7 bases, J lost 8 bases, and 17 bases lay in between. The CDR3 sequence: CATRRDGNGYEQFF. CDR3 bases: TGTGCCACCAGGAGGGACGGCAATGGGTATGAGCAGTTCTTC.

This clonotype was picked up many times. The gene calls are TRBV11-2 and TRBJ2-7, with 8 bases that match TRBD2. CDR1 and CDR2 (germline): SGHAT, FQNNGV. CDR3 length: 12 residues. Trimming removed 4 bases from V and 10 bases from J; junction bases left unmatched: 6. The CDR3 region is CASSWDLAGQYF. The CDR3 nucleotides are TGTGCCAGCAGCTGGGACTTAGCGGGACAGTACTTC.

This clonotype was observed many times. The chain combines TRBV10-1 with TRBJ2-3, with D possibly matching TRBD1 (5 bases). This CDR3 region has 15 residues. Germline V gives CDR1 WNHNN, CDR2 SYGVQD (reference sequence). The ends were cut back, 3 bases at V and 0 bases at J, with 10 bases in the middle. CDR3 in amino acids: CASSEGVPSTDTQYF. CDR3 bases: TGCGCCAGCAGTGAAGGGGTCCCAAGCACAGATACGCAGTATTTT.

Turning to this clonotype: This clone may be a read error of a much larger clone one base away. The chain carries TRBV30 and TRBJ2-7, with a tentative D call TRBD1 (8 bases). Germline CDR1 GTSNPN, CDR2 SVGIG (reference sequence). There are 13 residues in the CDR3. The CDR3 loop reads CASAQGGAYGQYF. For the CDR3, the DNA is TGTGCCTCGGCACAGGGGGGGGCCTACGGGCAGTACTTC.